Included here is one T cell receptor beta chain sequence, with context. This entry comes from a study of control samples from healthy donors and cancer patients. Here immunoSEQ multiplex PCR was the method, and the copy in TCRdb shows in-frame clones only, minus some. This sample has around 89,000 clones, with about four fifths found just once. The sequence derives from a woman between 55 and 75 years old in good health. The sequenced sample was blood.

The DNA for the CDR3 is TGCGCCAGTCGACTAGCGGGAGGGTACTACGAGCAGTACTTC. It translates to CASRLAGGYYEQYF. This chain connects TRBV10-2 to TRBJ2-7; TRBD2 matches 14 bases. V lost 9 bases and J lost 3; bases outside the gene matches: 4. The CDR3 sequence is 14 residues long. Per the germline V gene, CDR1 is WSHSY and CDR2 is SAAADI.